The rows below give T cell receptor beta chains drawn from one sample of a study of cytomegalovirus exposure and HLA in healthy donors. Libraries were prepared by immunoSEQ multiplex PCR; TCRdb keeps only in-frame clonotypes and omits some of them. The profile shows roughly 120,000 clones, 73% of them singletons. Source material: PBMCs. The receptors were gathered from a woman between 40 and 55 years old in good health and CMV-seronegative. Both conserved end residues are part of each CDR3. A D gene is named only where the DNA matches it firmly. Clone size is not always given. Where it is, it says once, few, many or a class for expanded clones.

J: TRBJ2-7; V: TRBV21-1; size: NA; D: NA; CDR3: CASSKPVPPEAKKYYEQYF; DNA: TGTGCCAGCAGCAAACCCGTCCCCCCCGAGGCGAAGAAATACTACGAGCAGTACTTC
J: TRBJ1-5; V: TRBV9; size: NA; D: NA; CDR3: CASSPTGNQPQHF; DNA: TGTGCCAGCAGCCCTACAGGGAATCAGCCCCAGCATTTT
J: TRBJ2-7; V: TRBV11-2; size: NA; D: NA; CDR3: CASSRDFYEQYF; DNA: TGTGCCAGCAGCCGGGACTTCTACGAGCAGTACTTC
J: TRBJ2-2; V: TRBV27; size: NA; D: TRBD2; CDR3: CASSLGLAENTGELFF; DNA: TGTGCCAGCAGTCTGGGACTAGCGGAGAACACCGGGGAGCTGTTTTTT
J: TRBJ2-7; V: TRBV7-2; size: NA; D: TRBD2; CDR3: CASSAVSTSVSLQYF; DNA: TGTGCCAGCAGCGCCGTCTCGACTAGCGTAAGTCTGCAGTACTTC
J: TRBJ2-3; V: TRBV7-9; size: once; D: NA; CDR3: CASSLAGADTQYF; DNA: TGTGCCAGCAGCTTAGCAGGGGCAGATACGCAGTATTTT
J: TRBJ1-5; V: TRBV28; size: NA; D: NA; CDR3: CASSRAGVSNQPQHF; DNA: TGTGCCAGCAGTCGTGCGGGGGTTAGCAATCAGCCCCAGCATTTT
J: TRBJ2-2; V: TRBV5-1; size: NA; D: TRBD2; CDR3: CASSRTSGASGELFF; DNA: TGCGCCAGCAGCAGGACTAGCGGGGCGTCCGGGGAGCTGTTTTTT
J: TRBJ2-5; V: TRBV7-9; size: NA; D: NA; CDR3: CASTDPRGGGETQYF; DNA: TGTGCCAGCACCGATCCTAGGGGGGGCGGAGAGACCCAGTACTTC
J: TRBJ2-1; V: TRBV28; size: NA; D: NA; CDR3: CAYGGLGSYNEQFF; DNA: TGTGCCTACGGGGGGCTTGGTTCCTACAATGAGCAGTTCTTC
J: TRBJ2-4; V: TRBV5-1; size: NA; D: TRBD2; CDR3: CASSRHEIAGGLNIQYF; DNA: TGCGCCAGCAGCCGACACGAGATAGCGGGAGGGCTGAACATTCAGTACTTC
J: TRBJ2-7; V: TRBV27; size: few; D: NA; CDR3: CASSFYRDSQVEQYF; DNA: TGTGCCAGCAGTTTCTACCGGGACTCTCAAGTCGAGCAGTACTTC
J: TRBJ2-7; V: TRBV19; size: NA; D: TRBD1; CDR3: CASTDRGNEQYF; DNA: TGTGCCAGTACGGACAGGGGGAACGAGCAGTACTTC
J: TRBJ1-1; V: TRBV13; size: NA; D: NA; CDR3: CASSGSGVPNTEAFF; DNA: TGTGCCAGCAGCGGTAGCGGCGTGCCGAACACTGAAGCTTTCTTT
J: TRBJ2-2; V: TRBV27; size: once; D: TRBD2; CDR3: CASSLWASGGNTGELFF; DNA: TGTGCCAGCAGTCTATGGGCTAGCGGGGGGAACACCGGGGAGCTGTTTTTT
J: TRBJ1-5; V: TRBV5-1; size: NA; D: TRBD1; CDR3: CASSWGPGQGDQPQHF; DNA: TGCGCCAGCAGCTGGGGGCCGGGACAGGGGGATCAGCCCCAGCATTTT
J: TRBJ2-3; V: TRBV19; size: few; D: NA; CDR3: CASSSADTQYF; DNA: TGTGCCAGTAGTTCGGCAGATACGCAGTATTTT
J: TRBJ2-3; V: TRBV30; size: NA; D: TRBD1; CDR3: CAWSRGRTDTQYF; DNA: TGTGCCTGGAGTAGGGGGCGCACAGATACGCAGTATTTT
J: TRBJ2-1; V: TRBV7-7; size: NA; D: NA; CDR3: CASSPPGTRGRNEQFF; DNA: TGTGCTAGCAGCCCGCCCGGTACCAGGGGACGGAATGAGCAGTTCTTC
J: TRBJ1-4; V: TRBV5-5; size: NA; D: TRBD1; CDR3: CASSIPTGQPNEKLFF; DNA: TGTGCCAGCAGCATCCCGACAGGGCAGCCTAATGAAAAACTGTTTTTT
J: TRBJ2-2; V: TRBV28; size: medium-sized; D: NA; CDR3: CASSPSSAAGELFF; DNA: TGTGCCAGCAGCCCTAGTAGCGCTGCCGGGGAGCTGTTTTTT
J: TRBJ2-6; V: TRBV5-4; size: NA; D: TRBD1; CDR3: CASSLPGQGLRGANVLTF; DNA: TGTGCCAGCAGCTTACCGGGACAGGGGCTGAGGGGGGCCAACGTCCTGACTTTC
J: TRBJ2-1; V: TRBV7-8; size: NA; D: TRBD2; CDR3: CASSLGGGGGYNEQFF; DNA: TGTGCCAGCAGCTTAGGAGGCGGGGGGGGTTACAATGAGCAGTTCTTC
J: TRBJ2-1; V: TRBV6-1; size: NA; D: TRBD1; CDR3: CASTRQGNNEQFF; DNA: TGTGCCAGCACCAGACAGGGGAACAATGAGCAGTTCTTC
J: TRBJ1-1; V: TRBV19; size: few; D: TRBD1; CDR3: CASTPGQGWNTEAFF; DNA: TGTGCCAGTACCCCGGGACAGGGTTGGAACACTGAAGCTTTCTTT
J: TRBJ2-7; V: TRBV28; size: NA; D: NA; CDR3: CASSSGYGQYF; DNA: TGTGCCAGCAGTTCAGGTTACGGGCAGTACTTC
J: TRBJ2-7; V: TRBV27; size: NA; D: TRBD2; CDR3: CASSLLSGESFGYEQYF; DNA: TGTGCCAGCAGTTTACTTAGCGGGGAAAGTTTCGGGTACGAGCAGTACTTC